The next 10 T cell receptor beta chains were all read from a single sample in a study of blood T cell repertoires in COVID-19. Profiled with immunoSEQ multiplex PCR; TCRdb holds only in-frame clones, not every one. The sample has about 300,000 clones, roughly 90% seen once. Sequencing used peripheral blood. Receptor source: a man aged 18 to 30 with active or convalescent COVID-19.

V is TRBV6-5 and J is TRBJ2-5, with 7 positions matching TRBD1. The CDR3 loop spans 14 amino acids. The junction had 5 bases not matched to a gene; V was cut back by 6 bases and J by 1 base. The V gene's germline CDR1 is MNHEY and CDR2 SVGAGI. The CDR3 DNA sequence: TGTGCCAGCAGCCGACAGGGATTCCAAGAGACCCAGTACTTC. Encoded protein: CASSRQGFQETQYF.

The chain employs TRBV5-1 and TRBJ2-1, with 10 bases fitting TRBD1. In germline, CDR1 is SGHRS, CDR2 YFSETQ. The CDR3 sequence is 14 residues long. The junction had 8 bases not matched to a gene; V was cut back by 7 bases and J by 7 bases. The CDR3 coding sequence is TGCGCCAGCTTTCCGGGACAGGGGCAAAATGAGCAGTTCTTC. Residues: CASFPGQGQNEQFF.

The J gene is TRBJ2-2, the V gene TRBV21-1; TRBD1 is the table's D call, not checked against the DNA. TRBV21-1 is annotated as a pseudogene. The CDR3 loop spans 16 amino acids. The CDR3 coding sequence is TGTGCCAGCACCCCCAGGACAGGGGGTTGGGCCGGGGAGCTGTTTTTT. This sequence encodes CASTPRTGGWAGELFF.

The chain joins TRBV9 to TRBJ1-2; tentatively, D is TRBD1 (6 bases). This CDR3 is 16 amino acids long. Germline-derived CDR1 and CDR2 are SGDLS and YYNGEE. The germline V and J ends were trimmed by 0 bases and 7 bases, with 19 bases remaining between them. The CDR3 DNA follows: TGTGCCAGCAGCGTAGCAAGTATTGGGGGCACGGGTGGCTACACCTTC. Protein product: CASSVASIGGTGGYTF.

In DNA form, the CDR3 reads TGTGCCAGCAGCCAGGGGTTGGCCTACGAGCAGTACTTC. This codes for CASSQGLAYEQYF. This chain uses TRBV5-6 with TRBJ2-7; D might be TRBD1 (6 bases). The germline V and J ends were trimmed by 4 bases and 2 bases, with 10 bases remaining between them. Germline values: CDR1 SGHDT, CDR2 YYEEEE. The CDR3 sequence is 13 residues long.

The chain combines TRBV7-2 with TRBJ2-7, with TRBD1 matching 9 bases. CDR1 is SGHTA and CDR2 is FQGNSA in the germline V gene. CDR3 size: 14 residues. V dropped 4 bases and J dropped 5; count of bases not matched to a gene: 6. CDR3 sequence: CASSYRDRVNEQYF. CDR3 in DNA: TGTGCCAGCAGCTACCGGGACAGGGTAAACGAGCAGTACTTC.

This chain links TRBV10-3 with TRBJ1-1; D possibly corresponds to TRBD1 (5 bases). Trimming removed 6 bases from V and 3 bases from J, with 17 bases in between. The CDR3 has 15 amino acids. Per germline, CDR1 ENHRY and CDR2 SYGVKD. DNA for the CDR3: TGTGCCATCAGGAACCACGGGGGGGACGACACTGAAGCTTTCTTT. Residues: CAIRNHGGDDTEAFF.

This chain connects TRBV7-9 to TRBJ1-4, with 9 bases aligning to TRBD1. CDR1 SEHNR and CDR2 FQNEAQ come from the germline V gene (reference sequence). J was trimmed by 3 bases and V by 5 bases; bases with no gene match: 1. The CDR3 is 14 amino acids. CDR3 residues: CASSRTGANEKLFF. Written as DNA, the CDR3 is TGTGCCAGCAGCCGGACAGGGGCTAATGAAAAACTGTTTTTT.

The V call is TRBV6-1, the J call TRBJ2-2, with TRBD2 matching over 7 bases. Germline V lookup: CDR1 MNHNS, CDR2 SASEGT. J lost 0 bases, V lost 1 base, and 5 bases had no gene match. The CDR3 length is 17 residues. CDR3 amino acids: CASSEGVTSSNTGELFF. CDR3 bases: TGTGCCAGCAGTGAAGGTGTGACTAGCTCGAACACCGGGGAGCTGTTTTTT.

CDR3 DNA: TGTGCCAGCAGTGAAAGGGCTAGCGGGGGTACTAATGAGCAGTTCTTC. The encoded protein is CASSERASGGTNEQFF. The chain employs TRBV2 and TRBJ2-1; 10 nucleotides agree with TRBD2. The length of the CDR3 is 16 residues. Germline loops: CDR1 SNHLY, CDR2 FYNNEI. J lost 7 bases, V lost 2 bases, and 8 bases had no gene match. Combining the CDR3 with reference TRBV2 and TRBJ2-1 gives the whole variable domain EPEVTQTPSHQVTQMGQEVILRCVPISNHLYFYWYRQILGQKVEFLVSFYNNEISEKSEIFDDQFSVERPDGSNFTLKIRSTKLEDSAMYFCASSERASGGTNEQFFGPGTRLTVL.